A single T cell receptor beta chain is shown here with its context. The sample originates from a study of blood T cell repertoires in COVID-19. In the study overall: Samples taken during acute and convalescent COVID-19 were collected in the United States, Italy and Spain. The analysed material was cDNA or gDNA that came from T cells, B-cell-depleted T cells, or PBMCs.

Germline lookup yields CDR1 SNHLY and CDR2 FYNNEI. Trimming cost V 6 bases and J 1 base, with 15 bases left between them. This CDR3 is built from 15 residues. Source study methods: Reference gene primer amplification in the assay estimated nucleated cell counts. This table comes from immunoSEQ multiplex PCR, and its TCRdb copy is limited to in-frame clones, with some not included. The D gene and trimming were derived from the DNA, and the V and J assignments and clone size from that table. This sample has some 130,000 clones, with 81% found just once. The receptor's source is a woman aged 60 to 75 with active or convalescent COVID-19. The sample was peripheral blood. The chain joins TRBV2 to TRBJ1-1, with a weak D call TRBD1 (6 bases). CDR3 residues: CASSDLLDRNTEAFF. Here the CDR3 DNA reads TGTGCCAGCAGCGATCTCTTGGACAGGAACACTGAAGCTTTCTTT.